This TCR beta chain was retrieved from a study of shared clonotypes between healthy human individuals. The wider study: The donor pool was made up of two women and three men aged 18 to 49.

CDR1 and CDR2 from the germline V gene are SGHNT and YYREEE (reference sequence). CDR3 length equals 15 residues. Between the trimmed V and J ends, which lost 3 bases and 4 bases, there was a span of 13 bases. With respect to this clone: The antigen is unknown.

Produced via immunoSEQ multiplex PCR; TCRdb's table is partial and in-frame only. The profile covers approximately 1,500,000 clones, with around 98% appearing a single time and roughly 0.42% taken by the ten largest. Study-wide results and limits: Sequencing depth was predicted to influence how clonotypes are shared among donors. Naive subsets tended to show greater estimated richness than memory subsets.

This chain joins TRBV5-4 and TRBJ2-2; D is possibly TRBD2 (5 bases). The TCR was taken from a young man in good health. Material for sequencing was naive CD4+ T cells sorted from blood. Subset of the sample: CD45RA+ positively selected. CDR3 nucleotides: TGTGCCAGCAGCTCAGGACTTTACAGCACCGGGGAGCTGTTTTTT. This translates into CASSSGLYSTGELFF.